A single sample gave rise to the 5 T cell receptor beta chains below, sequenced in a study of blood T cell repertoires in COVID-19. Data came from immunoSEQ multiplex PCR; TCRdb stores just in-frame clones and leaves some out. The top ten clones hold approximately 14% of a sample with about 140,000 clones, about 76% of them seen once. The source material was peripheral blood. The receptors stem from a man older than 75 with acute or convalescent COVID-19.

The chain uses TRBV6-2 or TRBV6-3 and TRBJ2-2, with D possibly TRBD1 on 6 matching bases. This CDR3 spans 16 amino acids. Germline loops: CDR1 MNHEY, CDR2 SVGEGT. Trimming removed 2 bases at V and 6 bases at J, with 16 bases between. In DNA, the CDR3 is TGTGCCAGCAGTTACCCCGACAGGTACCGAGCCGGGGAGCTGTTTTTT. Protein product: CASSYPDRYRAGELFF.

The chain recombines TRBV6-5 with TRBJ2-7, with D unresolved. In germline, CDR1 is MNHEY, CDR2 SVGAGI. The CDR3 extends over 12 amino acids. V gave up 6 bases and J gave up 2 bases, with 8 bases separating them. The CDR3 spells CASRRYPYEQYF. The CDR3 bases are TGTGCCAGCAGGAGGTACCCCTACGAGCAGTACTTC.

The chain joins TRBV28 to TRBJ2-4, with D perhaps matching TRBD1 (5 bases). Germline V gene sequence: CDR1 MDHEN, CDR2 SYDVKM. The V end was cut by 7 bases, the J end by 2 bases, with 12 bases between. The CDR3 length is 14 residues. CDR3 sequence (DNA): TGTGCCAGCACAGACAGTCTAACCAAAAACATTCAGTACTTC. Encoded protein: CASTDSLTKNIQYF.

The chain is built from TRBV18 and TRBJ2-1; a weak D match, TRBD1 (5 bases). Trimming took 6 bases from V and 5 from J, leaving 11 bases between them. Germline CDR1 is KGHSH and CDR2 is LQKENI. The CDR3 is made up of 13 amino acids. This chain's CDR3 is CASSQGADNEQFF. The DNA for the CDR3 is TGTGCCAGCTCCCAAGGGGCAGACAATGAGCAGTTCTTC.

This clone occurred once. The CDR3 DNA sequence: TGTGCTAGTGGCTCCTCAGGGTCAAATACGCAGTATTTT. Translated: CASGSSGSNTQYF. V usage is TRBV12-5 and J usage is TRBJ2-3; a possible D gene is TRBD1 (5 bases). Germline loops: CDR1 LGHNT, CDR2 FRNRAP. The CDR3 loop spans 13 amino acids. V gave up 6 bases and J gave up 7 bases, with 14 bases separating them.